This paragraph reports one T cell receptor beta chain. No antigen is known for it. This entry belongs to a study of PD-1 blockade in mismatch repair-deficient tumors. Profiling relied on immunoSEQ multiplex PCR, and the TCRdb table lists in-frame clones only, not all of them. Of 7,500 to 10,000 clones in the sample, over 80% were seen once. Germline V lookup: CDR1 SEHNR, CDR2 FQNEAQ (reference sequence). V was trimmed by 7 bases and J by 1 base, leaving 8 bases between them. The CDR3 consists of 14 residues. Time point in this sample: approximately 10-day in vitro stimulation with candidate neoantigen peptide 7. An approximately 10-day in vitro culture was run per each of seven reactive peptides.

The sequences come from cells cultured in vitro, collected from a patient treated with pembrolizumab. This chain connects TRBV7-9 to TRBJ2-6, with D hard to call. The clonotype comes from an adult with mismatch repair-deficient cancer. CDR3 loop: CASTETSGANVLTF. The CDR3 DNA sequence: TGTGCCAGCACCGAGACATCTGGGGCCAACGTCCTGACTTTC.